These T cell receptor beta chains were read from a single sample in a study of control samples from healthy donors and cancer patients. Sequenced by immunoSEQ multiplex PCR; TCRdb stores in-frame clones only, minus some. Here the sample spans some 150,000 clones, around 91% being singletons. The sample comprised blood. All receptors come from a woman in her 30s in good health. CDR3s include the opening cysteine and the closing phenylalanine or tryptophan. Each record gives: CDR3 DNA, CDR3 protein, D gene, clone size, J gene, V gene. D genes are given only for firm matches. The listing skips clone size in some rows; elsewhere it reads once, few, many or a size class.

TGCGCCAGCAGCTTGGGACCGCAGAACACTGAAGCTTTCTTT	CASSLGPQNTEAFF	-	-	TRBJ1-1	TRBV5-1
TGTGCCAGCAGTGACAGCCAAAATTCACCCCTCCACTTT	CASSDSQNSPLHF	-	few	TRBJ1-6	TRBV6-4
TGCGCCAGTACCGGGACTAGGGGAGAGACCCAGTACTTC	CASTGTRGETQYF	TRBD2	-	TRBJ2-5	TRBV5-1
TGTGCCAGCAGCTTAGACAGCTCTGGAAACACCATATATTTT	CASSLDSSGNTIYF	-	-	TRBJ1-3	TRBV7-2
TGTGCCAGCAGTGACCAACAGGGTTCACGGGAGCAGTACTTC	CASSDQQGSREQYF	-	-	TRBJ2-7	TRBV6-1
TGTGCCATCCAGCCGGGACAGGGTACGATGAACACTGAAGCTTTCTTT	CAIQPGQGTMNTEAFF	TRBD1	-	TRBJ1-1	TRBV10-3
TGCGCCAGCAGTGAGTCATCAGGGTTAAGTGAAAAACTGTTTTTT	CASSESSGLSEKLFF	-	-	TRBJ1-4	TRBV10-1
TGTGCCAGCAGCTTAAGACTAGCGGGGAACACCGGGGAGCTGTTTTTT	CASSLRLAGNTGELFF	TRBD2	many	TRBJ2-2	TRBV5-5
TGTGCCAGCAGTGAAGGGCGCGGGGGGGCGTACGAGCAGTACTTC	CASSEGRGGAYEQYF	TRBD2	-	TRBJ2-7	TRBV6-1
TGTGCCAGCAGCTTAGCGCAGAACACTGAAGCTTTCTTT	CASSLAQNTEAFF	-	-	TRBJ1-1	TRBV7-9
TGCGCCAGCAGCCAATTCGCGGGGGGTGATACCGGGGAGCTGTTTTTT	CASSQFAGGDTGELFF	TRBD2	-	TRBJ2-2	TRBV4-1
TGTGCCAGCAGCGACTACAGGGAGAGGAATTCACCCCTCCACTTT	CASSDYRERNSPLHF	-	-	TRBJ1-6	TRBV11-2
TGTGCCAGCAGTGCAACAGGGGTTCAAGCTTTCTTT	CASSATGVQAFF	TRBD1	-	TRBJ1-1	TRBV2
TGTGCCAGCAGTCTACAGGGGACTGAAGCTTTCTTT	CASSLQGTEAFF	TRBD1	-	TRBJ1-1	TRBV27
TGTGCCAGCCGTTATAGCGGAGTACAAGAGACCCAGTACTTC	CASRYSGVQETQYF	-	-	TRBJ2-5	TRBV27
TGTGCCAGCAGCCTACAGGGGGATCAGCCCCAGCATTTT	CASSLQGDQPQHF	TRBD1	-	TRBJ1-5	TRBV7-9
TGTGCCAGCAGCCCCTCAACTAGCGGGGGGAACACCGGGGAGCTGTTTTTT	CASSPSTSGGNTGELFF	TRBD2	few	TRBJ2-2	TRBV7-8
TGTGCCACCAGCGGACAGGGGCCTGGGGCCAACGTCCTGACTTTC	CATSGQGPGANVLTF	TRBD1	-	TRBJ2-6	TRBV15
TGTGCCAGCAGCCAGGGACAGGGGGCGGCAAAACTGTTTTTT	CASSQGQGAAKLFF	TRBD1	-	TRBJ1-4	TRBV5-4